This paragraph covers one TCR beta chain sequence. Its specificity is not known. The sample has other DNA sequences that encode this CDR3 too. The CDR3 has 14 residues. Germline lookup yields CDR1 KGHSH and CDR2 LQKENI. The V gene lost 2 bases and the J gene lost 6 bases, with 11 bases spanning the gap. These data originate in a study of cytomegalovirus exposure and HLA in healthy donors. General study findings and limits: One later analysis reportedly identified an Asian-associated ancestry cluster that showed fewer N-insertions than the roughly 640-donor mean. TCR beta sequences reportedly predicted most subjects' HLA-A and HLA-B alleles accurately.

It was with 60 Vbeta and 13 Jbeta primers that the PCR ran. Using immunoSEQ multiplex PCR, the repertoire was profiled, and TCRdb retains in-frame clones only, with some absent. The sample contains some 200,000 clones, approximately 85% of which appear only once. Sequencing was carried out using PBMCs. This receptor was obtained from a girl between 10 and 17 years old in good health and CMV-seropositive. This chain links TRBV18 with TRBJ1-5, with TRBD1 as a possible D gene (6 bases). The CDR3 here is CASSPLGAGQPQHF. CDR3 coding DNA: TGTGCCAGCTCACCATTGGGGGCAGGTCAGCCCCAGCATTTT.